A selection of T cell receptor beta chains follows, all from one sample in a study of CD8 T cells in Susac syndrome. MiXCR, applied by TCRdb to the immunoSEQ multiplex PCR reads, yields one record per CDR3 protein. The sample carries approximately 70,000 distinct CDR3 sequences, approximately 96% recorded once. The sequenced sample was CD4+ T cells from PBMCs. Source of these receptors: a human donor with multiple sclerosis. The CDR3 runs from the conserved cysteine through the conserved F or W. D genes are given only for firm matches. Rows give clone size only sometimes, using once, few, many, or a class for an expanded clone.

.,.,TRBV7-9,TRBJ2-7,TGTGCCAGCAGCGGCAAAACGTCGAGCGAGCAGTACTTC,CASSGKTSSEQYF
.,TRBD2,TRBV7-6,TRBJ2-6,TGTGCCAGCAGCCTTGCGGGGGCTGGGGCCAACGTCCTGACTTTC,CASSLAGAGANVLTF
.,.,TRBV19,TRBJ2-7,TGTGCCAGTTGGAACAGGGTACCGCGACCCTACGAGCAGTACTTC,CASWNRVPRPYEQYF
.,.,TRBV7-9,TRBJ2-2,TGTGCCAGCAGCTTATTACCGGACACCGGGGAGCTGTTTTTT,CASSLLPDTGELFF
.,TRBD2,TRBV20-1,TRBJ2-3,TGCAGTGCAGACCCCCCGGTAGCGGGGGCCTTCACAGATACGCAGTATTTT,CSADPPVAGAFTDTQYF
.,.,TRBV20-1,TRBJ1-2,TGCAGTGCTAGAGATCGATCAGGGTCGAGTAACTATGGCTACACCTTC,CSARDRSGSSNYGYTF
few,TRBD1,TRBV6-2/TRBV6-3,TRBJ1-6,TGTGCCAGCAGTACCGGGACAGCCAATTCACCCCTCCACTTT,CASSTGTANSPLHF
.,TRBD1,TRBV20-1,TRBJ1-5,TGCAGTGCTAGTGAACCACCAGGGGGCGATCAGCCCCAGCATTTT,CSASEPPGGDQPQHF
.,TRBD1,TRBV20-1,TRBJ2-1,TGCAGTGCTAACCAGCCGGGACAGGGATACAATGAGCAGTTCTTC,CSANQPGQGYNEQFF
.,.,TRBV12-3/TRBV12-4,TRBJ2-1,TGTGCCAGCAGTTTGGTACAGGGCCATGAGCAGTTCTTC,CASSLVQGHEQFF
.,.,TRBV11-2,TRBJ2-7,TGTGCCAGCACCCGTGAGGGGGGAACCTACGAGCAGTACTTC,CASTREGGTYEQYF
.,.,TRBV28,TRBJ2-5,TGTGCCAGCACCCTTTATGGGACACAAGAGACCCAGTACTTC,CASTLYGTQETQYF
.,.,TRBV30,TRBJ2-7,TGTGCCTGGAGGAATCAGGTGCCCTACGAGCAGTACTTC,CAWRNQVPYEQYF
.,TRBD1,TRBV12-3/TRBV12-4,TRBJ1-5,TGTGCCAGCAGTTATCGGGACAGGGAAAATCAGCCCCAGCATTTT,CASSYRDRENQPQHF
.,.,TRBV20-1,TRBJ2-3,TGCAGTGCTAGACAGGCCCTTGGGGGAGATACGCAGTATTTT,CSARQALGGDTQYF
.,.,TRBV4-1,TRBJ2-7,TGCGCCAGCAGCCAAGATCCGAGGGACTCCTACGAGCAGTACTTC,CASSQDPRDSYEQYF
.,.,TRBV11-2,TRBJ2-7,TGTGCCAGCAGCGCAATACGGGGTTTCTCCTACGAGCAGTACTTC,CASSAIRGFSYEQYF
.,.,TRBV12-3/TRBV12-4,TRBJ2-5,TGTGCCAGCAGTTTAGACAGGGTTTACCAAGAGACCCAGTACTTC,CASSLDRVYQETQYF
.,TRBD2,TRBV29-1,TRBJ2-3,TGCAGCGTGGCCCCTAGCGGAAACACAGATACGCAGTATTTT,CSVAPSGNTDTQYF
.,.,TRBV20-1,TRBJ2-7,TGCAGTGCTAAACCGGGGTGGCAGGTCTCCTACGAGCAGTACTTC,CSAKPGWQVSYEQYF
.,.,TRBV20-1,TRBJ2-3,TGCAGTGCTGGAACCGGGACTAGCACAGATACGCAGTATTTT,CSAGTGTSTDTQYF
.,.,TRBV7-6,TRBJ2-2,TGTGCCAGCAGCTTAGTTTTCGGCGGGGAGCTGTTTTTT,CASSLVFGGELFF
.,.,TRBV29-1,TRBJ2-2,TGCAGCGTTGTACCCAGCGTTAACACCGGGGAGCTGTTTTTT,CSVVPSVNTGELFF
.,.,TRBV3-1,TRBJ2-1,TGTGCCAGCAGCCAAGGCCCCCAATCCTACAATGAGCAGTTCTTC,CASSQGPQSYNEQFF
.,.,TRBV9,TRBJ1-1,TGTGCCAGCAGCCCCTTTTCGGGCACTGAAGCTTTCTTT,CASSPFSGTEAFF
.,.,TRBV29-1,TRBJ2-2,TGCAGCGTTGTGGTCCTAGCCCCGGGCACCGGGGAGCTGTTTTTT,CSVVVLAPGTGELFF
.,.,TRBV12-3/TRBV12-4,TRBJ1-6,TGTGCCAGCACCCCAGGGTGGGATTCACCCCTCCACTTT,CASTPGWDSPLHF
.,.,TRBV5-1,TRBJ2-1,TGCGCCAGCAGCGCTCAAGGCGGGGTGAGTTCCAATGAGCAGTTCTTC,CASSAQGGVSSNEQFF
.,.,TRBV6-5,TRBJ2-2,TGTGCCAGCACCGACAGGAACACCGGGGAGCTGTTTTTT,CASTDRNTGELFF
.,.,TRBV5-1,TRBJ2-7,TGCGCCAGCAGCTTGGGGCAGCGATCTTTCTCCTACGAGCAGTACTTC,CASSLGQRSFSYEQYF
.,TRBD1,TRBV7-8,TRBJ2-5,TGTGCCAGCAGCCTAGACAGGGGGCGGGAGACCCAGTACTTC,CASSLDRGRETQYF
.,.,TRBV20-1,TRBJ2-1,TGCAGTGCGATACTAATACGAGACAATGAGCAGTTCTTC,CSAILIRDNEQFF
.,.,TRBV20-1,TRBJ2-1,TGCAGTGCTAGAGATCGAAGGACAAGCTCCTACAATGAGCAGTTCTTC,CSARDRRTSSYNEQFF
.,.,TRBV3-2,TRBJ2-1,TGTGCCAGCAGCCAAGAGACTAGCGGGGGGGTCAGAGAGCAGTTCTTC,CASSQETSGGVREQFF
.,TRBD2,TRBV7-2,TRBJ2-7,TGTGCCAGCAGCCTCGGGGGGGCATCCTACGAGCAGTACTTC,CASSLGGASYEQYF
.,TRBD1,TRBV4-3,TRBJ2-7,TGCGCCAGCAGCCCTAGGACAGGGGATTCTTACGAGCAGTACTTC,CASSPRTGDSYEQYF
.,TRBD1,TRBV5-1,TRBJ2-5,TGCGCCAGCAGCTTGGGGACAGGGGGTCGGGAGACCCAGTACTTC,CASSLGTGGRETQYF
.,.,TRBV7-9,TRBJ1-5,TGTGCCAGCAGCTTGGGGGGTTTGCGCAATCAGCCCCAGCATTTT,CASSLGGLRNQPQHF
.,.,TRBV20-1,TRBJ1-5,TGCAGTGCTAGACAGGAGGGCAATCAGCCCCAGCATTTT,CSARQEGNQPQHF
.,.,TRBV7-8,TRBJ2-3,TGTGCCAGCAGCTTACCGGGAGATACGCAGTATTTT,CASSLPGDTQYF
.,.,TRBV20-1,TRBJ1-4,TGCAGTGCTAGAGAAGGAGAAAAACTGTTTTTT,CSAREGEKLFF
once,.,TRBV2,TRBJ1-5,TGTGCCAGCAGTGATGGGCCACAAAATGATCCCCAGCATTTT,CASSDGPQNDPQHF
.,.,TRBV5-1,TRBJ1-2,TGCGCCAGCAGAGGGGTGGGGGACTTGAGCTATGGCTACACCTTC,CASRGVGDLSYGYTF
.,TRBD2,TRBV18,TRBJ2-1,TGTGCCAGCTCCCTAAGCGGGGGGGCCAATGAGCAGTTCTTC,CASSLSGGANEQFF
once,TRBD1,TRBV20-1,TRBJ1-2,TGCAGTGCTCCCCCACCGGGACAGGGATTCTATGGCTACACCTTC,CSAPPPGQGFYGYTF